This TCR beta chain was captured in a study of OX40 agonist ivuxolimab in advanced cancers. Germline lookup yields CDR1 DFQATT and CDR2 SNEGSKA (reference sequence). V was pared by 6 bases and J by 6 bases, with 4 bases of the junction left unmatched. The CDR3 runs to 11 residues. Only in-frame clones appear in the TCRdb table, and some are missing; sequencing was by immunoSEQ multiplex PCR. The repertoire consists of 65,000 to 80,000 clones, with more than 75% occurring once and the leading ten covering roughly 0.69%. The material sequenced was CD4+ or CD8+ T cells sorted from blood, taken in a trial of the OX40 agonist ivuxolimab. The sequence derives from an adult with an advanced solid tumor such as melanoma, head and neck, liver or kidney cancer. This chain connects TRBV20-1 to TRBJ1-2; 7 bases are shared with TRBD1. The CDR3 nucleotides read TGCAGTGCGACGACAGGGCATGGCTACACCTTC. Its protein is CSATTGHGYTF.